This is a list of T cell receptor beta chains from one sample in a study of OX40 agonist ivuxolimab in advanced cancers. The assay was immunoSEQ multiplex PCR, and TCRdb's table has in-frame clones only and misses some. The sample lists around 80,000 clones, about 86% occurring once. Sequenced material: CD4+ or CD8+ T cells sorted from blood, taken in a trial of the OX40 agonist ivuxolimab. The source is an adult with an advanced solid tumor such as melanoma, head and neck, liver or kidney cancer. Each CDR3 is given with its conserved first and last residue. The D gene is left open where the match is weak. The size field is filled for only some rows; it gives once, few, many or a size class.

V: TRBV30
D: .
size: .
length: 13
J: TRBJ1-2
DNA: TGTGCCTGGGGCGGTAGGAAAGGCTATGGCTACACCTTC
CDR3: CAWGGRKGYGYTF

V: TRBV15
D: .
size: .
length: 15
J: TRBJ2-1
DNA: TGTGCCACCAGCCCTCGGGGTATGGTTTACAATGAGCAGTTCTTC
CDR3: CATSPRGMVYNEQFF

V: TRBV7-2
D: TRBD1
size: .
length: 13
J: TRBJ2-7
DNA: TGTGCCAGCAGCTTTGAGGGACAGGCCAAGCAGTACTTC
CDR3: CASSFEGQAKQYF

V: TRBV5-6
D: TRBD1
size: .
length: 16
J: TRBJ2-5
DNA: TGTGCCAGCAGCTGGGGGGTTCCCGGACAGGGGGAGACCCAGTACTTC
CDR3: CASSWGVPGQGETQYF

V: TRBV18
D: .
size: .
length: 16
J: TRBJ2-2
DNA: TGTGCCAGCTCCACTCGGGGGCAGAAACACACCGGGGAGCTGTTTTTT
CDR3: CASSTRGQKHTGELFF

V: TRBV7-2
D: TRBD2
size: .
length: 16
J: TRBJ2-3
DNA: TGTGCCAGCAGCTTATCCCCAGCGGGAGCCACAGATACGCAGTATTTT
CDR3: CASSLSPAGATDTQYF

V: TRBV28
D: TRBD1
size: .
length: 15
J: TRBJ2-2
DNA: TGTGCCAGCAGGCTTCCGGGACAGGGGTACGGGGAGCTGTTTTTT
CDR3: CASRLPGQGYGELFF

V: TRBV5-1
D: TRBD1
size: .
length: 16
J: TRBJ1-1
DNA: TGCGCCAGCAGCTGGACCCCACAGGGGGTGAGCACTGAAGCTTTCTTT
CDR3: CASSWTPQGVSTEAFF

V: TRBV7-9
D: TRBD1
size: .
length: 18
J: TRBJ1-1
DNA: TGTGCCAGCAGCCCACACAGTCCCGGGACAGGGATGAACACTGAAGCTTTCTTT
CDR3: CASSPHSPGTGMNTEAFF

V: TRBV27
D: TRBD1
size: .
length: 15
J: TRBJ2-1
DNA: TGTGCCAGCAGTTTATCCGCCGACAGGGACAATGAGCAGTTCTTC
CDR3: CASSLSADRDNEQFF

V: TRBV27
D: .
size: .
length: 13
J: TRBJ2-1
DNA: TGTGCCAGCAGTTTTTTTGAGGGGAGGGAGCAGTTCTTC
CDR3: CASSFFEGREQFF

V: TRBV27
D: TRBD2
size: .
length: 15
J: TRBJ2-1
DNA: TGTGCCAGCAGTTTAGCGGGAGCGGGGTACAATGAGCAGTTCTTC
CDR3: CASSLAGAGYNEQFF

V: TRBV19
D: .
size: .
length: 16
J: TRBJ1-4
DNA: TGTGCCACCACACCGCGAAGGGGGAACACTAATGAAAAACTGTTTTTT
CDR3: CATTPRRGNTNEKLFF

V: TRBV28
D: .
size: .
length: 13
J: TRBJ1-5
DNA: TGTGCCAGCAGTGGGGACAGCAATCAGCCCCAGCATTTT
CDR3: CASSGDSNQPQHF

V: TRBV19
D: .
size: .
length: 16
J: TRBJ2-1
DNA: TGTGCCACAAAGTCGACAGGATCGAGCTCCTACAATGAGCAGTTCTTC
CDR3: CATKSTGSSSYNEQFF

V: TRBV2
D: .
size: .
length: 14
J: TRBJ1-2
DNA: TGTGCCAGCAGTGAGGGGGGTAGGGGCTATGGCTACACCTTC
CDR3: CASSEGGRGYGYTF

V: TRBV2
D: TRBD2
size: .
length: 13
J: TRBJ2-7
DNA: TGTGCCAGCACCGGGGGGACCTCCTACGAGCAGTACTTC
CDR3: CASTGGTSYEQYF

V: TRBV6-5
D: .
size: .
length: 13
J: TRBJ1-5
DNA: TGTGCCAGCACGGACATTAGCAATCAGCCCCAGCATTTT
CDR3: CASTDISNQPQHF

V: TRBV28
D: .
size: .
length: 14
J: TRBJ2-3
DNA: TGTGCCAGCAGTTTACGAGGGGGCACAGATACGCAGTATTTT
CDR3: CASSLRGGTDTQYF

V: TRBV18
D: TRBD1
size: .
length: 15
J: TRBJ1-2
DNA: TGTGCCAGCTCACCGGGACAGGGGGGTCTCTATGGCTACACCTTC
CDR3: CASSPGQGGLYGYTF

V: TRBV27
D: TRBD1
size: .
length: 13
J: TRBJ1-2
DNA: TGTGCCAGCAGTTTCAGACAGGGGGGGGGCTACACCTTC
CDR3: CASSFRQGGGYTF

V: TRBV28
D: .
size: .
length: 15
J: TRBJ1-4
DNA: TGTGCCAGCAGTTCCCTCGGTTCGACTAATGAAAAACTGTTTTTT
CDR3: CASSSLGSTNEKLFF

V: TRBV7-2
D: .
size: .
length: 14
J: TRBJ2-7
DNA: TGTGCCAGCAGCTTAGGGGTTGTCACCTACGAGCAGTACTTC
CDR3: CASSLGVVTYEQYF

V: TRBV5-1
D: TRBD1
size: .
length: 15
J: TRBJ1-2
DNA: TGCGCCAGCAGCTTGGGACAGGGGCCCGCCTATGGCTACACCTTC
CDR3: CASSLGQGPAYGYTF

V: TRBV28
D: .
size: .
length: 15
J: TRBJ1-1
DNA: TGTGCCAGCAGTTTCCTCAGGTACATGAACACTGAAGCTTTCTTT
CDR3: CASSFLRYMNTEAFF

V: TRBV7-2
D: .
size: .
length: 16
J: TRBJ2-3
DNA: TGTGCCAGCAGCTTATCTCCGGGACTTACTACAGATACGCAGTATTTT
CDR3: CASSLSPGLTTDTQYF

V: TRBV28
D: .
size: .
length: 15
J: TRBJ1-2
DNA: TGTGCCAGCACCGCCCGGGGCGCAGGGCGATATGGCTACACCTTC
CDR3: CASTARGAGRYGYTF

V: TRBV6-6
D: .
size: .
length: 13
J: TRBJ2-1
DNA: TGTGCCAGCAGCTACCCGGCCGGGAATGAGCAGTTCTTC
CDR3: CASSYPAGNEQFF

V: TRBV28
D: .
size: .
length: 13
J: TRBJ2-7
DNA: TGTGCCAGCACCACCAACTACTCCTACGAGCAGTACTTC
CDR3: CASTTNYSYEQYF

V: TRBV5-1
D: .
size: .
length: 11
J: TRBJ2-5
DNA: TGCGCCAGCAGCTTGGGGGACCACCAGTACTTC
CDR3: CASSLGDHQYF

V: TRBV7-6
D: .
size: .
length: 13
J: TRBJ2-3
DNA: TGTGCCAGCAGCTCACGGACACGAGATGGGCAGTATTTT
CDR3: CASSSRTRDGQYF

V: TRBV16
D: TRBD1
size: once
length: 14
J: TRBJ1-5
DNA: TGTGCCAGCGCGGGGGGCAGGGGGCTGCAGCCCCAGCATTTT
CDR3: CASAGGRGLQPQHF

V: TRBV6-4
D: TRBD2
size: few
length: 16
J: TRBJ2-2
DNA: TGTGCCAGCAGTGACTTAGCGGGAGGGAACACCGGGGAGCTGTTTTTT
CDR3: CASSDLAGGNTGELFF

V: TRBV14
D: .
size: few
length: 15
J: TRBJ2-1
DNA: TGTGCCAGCAGCCAAGATCCCTTGAGGGCAGGGGAGCAGTTCTTC
CDR3: CASSQDPLRAGEQFF

V: TRBV2
D: TRBD2
size: .
length: 15
J: TRBJ2-2
DNA: TGTGCCAGCAGGGCACTAGCGGGAGGATCCGGGGAGCTGTTTTTT
CDR3: CASRALAGGSGELFF

V: TRBV6-1
D: .
size: once
length: 12
J: TRBJ2-7
DNA: TGTGCCAGCTTGTCGGTGGCCTACGAGCAGTACTTC
CDR3: CASLSVAYEQYF

V: TRBV4-3
D: .
size: few
length: 15
J: TRBJ2-7
DNA: TGCGCCAGCAGCCAAGGGCTTGATACCCCCTACGAGCAGTACTTC
CDR3: CASSQGLDTPYEQYF

V: TRBV5-6
D: TRBD1
size: .
length: 13
J: TRBJ2-5
DNA: TGTGCCAGCAGCCCGACAGGGTTGGAGACCCAGTACTTC
CDR3: CASSPTGLETQYF

V: TRBV10-2
D: .
size: .
length: 16
J: TRBJ2-3
DNA: TGCGCCAGCAGTGACGGTCCGAGCGACGGCACAGATACGCAGTATTTT
CDR3: CASSDGPSDGTDTQYF

V: TRBV4-1
D: .
size: .
length: 15
J: TRBJ1-1
DNA: TGCGCCAGCAGCCAAGAAAGTCAGGTGCCCACTGAAGCTTTCTTT
CDR3: CASSQESQVPTEAFF

V: TRBV2
D: .
size: .
length: 12
J: TRBJ2-4
DNA: TGTGCCCGATCGGAGGGTGGGAACATTCAGTACTTC
CDR3: CARSEGGNIQYF

V: TRBV27
D: .
size: once
length: 17
J: TRBJ2-4
DNA: TGTGCCAGCACTCACACCCATCCCGTTGTAGCCAAAAACATTCAGTACTTC
CDR3: CASTHTHPVVAKNIQYF

V: TRBV30
D: TRBD2
size: .
length: 16
J: TRBJ2-1
DNA: TGTGCCTGGAGTGCGTGGGACTATAGAGCAACGGATGAGCAGTTCTTC
CDR3: CAWSAWDYRATDEQFF

V: TRBV5-4
D: .
size: once
length: 14
J: TRBJ1-6
DNA: TGTGCCGCTTCCGAGAGAGAGAAAAATTCACCCCTCCACTTT
CDR3: CAASEREKNSPLHF

V: TRBV7-2
D: .
size: .
length: 15
J: TRBJ1-2
DNA: TGTGCCAGCAGTTCCGGTGGTGGTCAGTGGGAAGGCTACACCTTC
CDR3: CASSSGGGQWEGYTF

V: TRBV5-1
D: TRBD1
size: .
length: 16
J: TRBJ1-1
DNA: TGCGCCAGCAGCTTGGGGCACGTAGGGACAGGCACTGAAGCTTTCTTT
CDR3: CASSLGHVGTGTEAFF

V: TRBV28
D: .
size: .
length: 15
J: TRBJ1-4
DNA: TGTGCCAGCACCCTCAGAAGAACAACTAATGAAAAACTGTTTTTT
CDR3: CASTLRRTTNEKLFF

V: TRBV6-5
D: .
size: .
length: 14
J: TRBJ2-7
DNA: TGTGCCAGCAAACAGCCAACATCCTCCTACGAGCAGTACTTC
CDR3: CASKQPTSSYEQYF

V: TRBV6-5
D: .
size: .
length: 16
J: TRBJ2-5
DNA: TGTGCCAGCAGTTATAACCCGGGACGGTTACAAGAGACCCAGTACTTC
CDR3: CASSYNPGRLQETQYF

V: TRBV19
D: .
size: .
length: 13
J: TRBJ2-7
DNA: TGTGCCAGTTCTCCCCCAGGGTCCTACGAGCAGTACTTC
CDR3: CASSPPGSYEQYF

V: TRBV6-1
D: .
size: .
length: 13
J: TRBJ2-7
DNA: TGTGCCAGCAGTGAAATTGGGACCGCCGGCCAGTACTTC
CDR3: CASSEIGTAGQYF

V: TRBV2
D: TRBD2
size: .
length: 14
J: TRBJ2-7
DNA: TGTGCCAGCCATATAGCGGGACGGGCATACGAGCAGTACTTC
CDR3: CASHIAGRAYEQYF

V: TRBV7-2
D: .
size: .
length: 13
J: TRBJ2-7
DNA: TGTGCCAGCAGCTACGGAAACGGAGGCGAGCAGTACTTC
CDR3: CASSYGNGGEQYF

V: TRBV6-1
D: .
size: few
length: 14
J: TRBJ1-1
DNA: TGTGCCAGCAGTCGGGGTGCCATAAACACTGAAGCTTTCTTT
CDR3: CASSRGAINTEAFF

V: TRBV28
D: .
size: .
length: 12
J: TRBJ2-7
DNA: TGTGCCAGCAGTTTAAGGGTCTACGAGCAGTACTTC
CDR3: CASSLRVYEQYF